These 24 T cell receptor beta chains originate from one sample sequenced in a study of T cell responses to AZD1222 COVID-19 vaccine. Sequencing was performed with immunoSEQ multiplex PCR; in TCRdb, only in-frame clones are kept and a portion is missing. The table records about 120,000 clones, about 92% of them present only once. Sample: peripheral blood, taken on day 0 of AZD1222 vaccination. The receptors derive from an adult in good health.

This chain uses TRBV30 with TRBJ1-6; no clear D gene. V lost 2 bases, J lost 0 bases, and 17 bases lay in between. There are 18 residues in the CDR3. Germline values: CDR1 GTSNPN, CDR2 SVGIG (reference sequence). DNA for the CDR3: TGTGCCTGGAGTCCCTTTGTTACACCGAGCTCCTATAATTCACCCCTCCACTTT. Encoded protein: CAWSPFVTPSSYNSPLHF.

The chain is built from TRBV5-5 and TRBJ2-7, with unresolved D. In germline, CDR1 is SGHKS, CDR2 YYEKEE (reference sequence). The CDR3 is made up of 13 amino acids. Trimming cost V 2 bases and J 0 bases, with 6 bases left between them. CDR3 sequence: CASSFAGSYEQYF. The CDR3 DNA sequence: TGTGCCAGCAGCTTTGCCGGCTCCTACGAGCAGTACTTC.

The V gene is TRBV27, the J gene TRBJ2-1; 7 bases align to TRBD2. V lost 2 bases and J lost 5; bases outside the gene matches: 6. This CDR3 has 15 residues. CDR1 is MNHEY and CDR2 is SMNVEV in the germline V gene (reference sequence). CDR3 DNA: TGTGCCAGCAGTTTACACGGGACTAACCACAATGAGCAGTTCTTC. Translation gives CASSLHGTNHNEQFF.

The chain carries TRBV7-8 and TRBJ2-1; D is ambiguous. This CDR3 has 15 residues. In germline, CDR1 is SGHVS, CDR2 FQNEAQ. The ends were cut back, 0 bases at V and 7 bases at J, with 13 bases in the middle. CDR3 sequence: CASSLASSTSNEQFF. CDR3 in DNA: TGTGCCAGCAGCTTAGCCAGCTCGACGAGTAATGAGCAGTTCTTC.

This chain uses TRBV6-5 with TRBJ1-3, with D possibly being TRBD1 (5 bases). The CDR3 is made up of 15 amino acids. V was pared by 5 bases and J by 3 bases, with 14 bases between. CDR1 MNHEY and CDR2 SVGAGI come from the germline V gene. The CDR3 sequence: CASSRGRVLGNTIYF. As DNA, the CDR3 is TGTGCCAGCAGTCGCGGCAGGGTGCTTGGAAACACCATATATTTT.

This clone was counted once. This rearrangement joins TRBV3-1 (or the pseudogene TRBV3-2) to TRBJ2-3, with D maybe TRBD1 (6 bases). The CDR3 contains 16 residues. CDR1 and CDR2 (germline): LGHDT, YNNKEL (reference sequence). V was pared by 4 bases and J by 6 bases, with 20 bases between. CDR3 sequence (DNA): TGTGCCAGCAGCCCAGAGCGGTGGGGGCCCAGGGATACGCAGTATTTT. This sequence encodes CASSPERWGPRDTQYF.

V is TRBV27 and J is TRBJ2-1; the match to TRBD2 covers 7 bases. Losses at the gene ends were 6 bases for V and 7 bases for J; bases not matched to a gene: 12. Germline lookup yields CDR1 MNHEY and CDR2 SMNVEV (reference sequence). There are 15 residues in the CDR3. Written as DNA, the CDR3 is TGTGCCAGCAGAATACTAGCGCGACCCGGGAATGAGCAGTTCTTC. Translated: CASRILARPGNEQFF.

This rearrangement joins TRBV28 to TRBJ2-7; 7 nucleotides align to TRBD2. Germline lookup yields CDR1 MDHEN and CDR2 SYDVKM. This CDR3 contains 15 residues. V lost 11 bases to trimming and J lost 5 bases; unmatched junction nucleotides: 18. CDR3 bases: TGTGCCTCCGGGGAGGCTAGCCCCCGGGGGGACGAGCAGTACTTC. Translation gives CASGEASPRGDEQYF.

V is TRBV15 and J is TRBJ2-7; 8 bases map to TRBD1. This CDR3 has 16 residues. J lost 4 bases, V lost 0 bases, and 8 bases had no gene match. Looked up from germline, CDR1 is LNHNV and CDR2 is YYDKDF (reference sequence). The CDR3 region has the DNA TGTGCCACCAGCAGAGATAAGGCGGACAGGGAGTACGAGCAGTACTTC. This translates into CATSRDKADREYEQYF.

This sequence joins TRBV28 and TRBJ1-1; D is ambiguous. V was trimmed by 4 bases and J by 3 bases, leaving 12 bases between them. The CDR3 runs 14 residues. Germline V CDR1 and CDR2: MDHEN, SYDVKM. DNA for the CDR3: TGTGCCAGCAGTTCCCGAAGAGGGCACACTGAAGCTTTCTTT. Protein: CASSSRRGHTEAFF.

The CDR3 reads CASGLALPGLAYEQFF. The CDR3 region has the DNA TGTGCTAGTGGTTTGGCGTTACCGGGACTAGCCTATGAGCAGTTCTTC. The gene calls are TRBV12-5 and TRBJ2-1; 9 positions agree with TRBD2. V was clipped by 1 base and J by 8 bases; unmatched bases: 9. Germline values: CDR1 LGHNT, CDR2 FRNRAP. The CDR3 is 16 residues long.

This clone was seen more than once but under ten times. The chain joins TRBV13 to TRBJ1-2; no clear D gene. Trimming took 3 bases from V and 4 from J, leaving 6 bases between them. Germline lookup yields CDR1 PRHDT and CDR2 FYEKMQ (reference sequence). The CDR3 sequence is 12 residues long. The CDR3 DNA follows: TGTGCCAGCAGCTTGGGTAGCTATGGCTACACCTTC. It translates to CASSLGSYGYTF.

The chain couples TRBV10-3 to TRBJ2-1; 13 bases are a match to TRBD2. V trimming: 1 base; J trimming: 0 bases; junction bases outside the gene matches: 9. The germline V gene encodes CDR1 ENHRY and CDR2 SYGVKD. The CDR3 is 20 amino acids. The CDR3 protein is CAISEWGTSGKPRSYNEQFF. In DNA form, the CDR3 reads TGTGCCATCAGTGAGTGGGGGACTAGCGGGAAACCTCGCTCCTACAATGAGCAGTTCTTC.

The chain couples TRBV15 to TRBJ1-3; D is unresolved. This CDR3 contains 15 residues. Per the germline V gene, CDR1 is LNHNV and CDR2 is YYDKDF (reference sequence). The ends were cut back, 5 bases at V and 2 bases at J, with 13 bases in the middle. The chain's CDR3 is CATSPRLETGNTIYF. CDR3 DNA sequence: TGTGCCACCAGCCCCCGATTAGAGACTGGAAACACCATATATTTT.

V usage is TRBV7-8 and J usage is TRBJ1-4; weak D call: TRBD1 (6 bases). Germline lookup yields CDR1 SGHVS and CDR2 FQNEAQ. The CDR3 sequence is 15 residues long. V was clipped by 1 base and J by 3 bases, with 9 bases between them. CDR3 in DNA: TGTGCCAGCAGCTTAGAGGGGGTGGCTAATGAAAAACTGTTTTTT. It specifies CASSLEGVANEKLFF.

The V and J genes are TRBV7-9 and TRBJ1-2; D is unclear. CDR1 and CDR2 (germline): SEHNR, FQNEAQ (reference sequence). V was cut by 5 bases and J by 7 bases, with 17 bases left in between. The CDR3 spans 14 residues. The CDR3 loop is CASSTNQLLLGYTF. The DNA for the CDR3 is TGTGCCAGCAGCACTAACCAGCTACTTCTTGGCTACACCTTC.

This chain connects TRBV12-3 or TRBV12-4 to TRBJ2-1; D ambiguous. V was cut by 6 bases and J by 8 bases, with 8 bases left in between. The CDR3 loop spans 11 amino acids. The CDR3 DNA sequence: TGTGCCAGCAGCTCAGGTCATGAGCAGTTCTTC. This sequence encodes CASSSGHEQFF.

The V call is TRBV28, the J call TRBJ2-3; the D is unclear. The V end was cut by 8 bases, the J end by 1 base, with 10 bases between. CDR1 and CDR2 from the germline V gene are MDHEN and SYDVKM. The CDR3 runs to 13 residues. CDR3 DNA sequence: TGTGCCAGCCGTCTGTCGGGCACAGATACGCAGTATTTT. Protein sequence: CASRLSGTDTQYF.

This clone has a single count. This chain joins TRBV25-1 and TRBJ2-3; 8 positions match TRBD2. V gave up 0 bases and J gave up 2 bases; unmatched junction bases: 7. The CDR3 length is 17 residues. CDR1 is MGHDK, CDR2 SYGVNS, per germline. The CDR3, as DNA: TGTGCCAGCAGTGAATACGGGGGACTAGGCCACACAGATACGCAGTATTTT. Protein product: CASSEYGGLGHTDTQYF.

The chain recombines TRBV5-1 with TRBJ2-2; D might be TRBD1 (6 bases). The CDR3 contains 13 residues. With 0 bases removed from V and 6 bases from J, the gap between germline ends came to 6 bases. The germline CDR1 and CDR2 sequences are SGHRS and YFSETQ. The CDR3 nucleotides are TGCGCCAGCAGCTTGGAGGGGGCCGGGGAGCTGTTTTTT. This encodes CASSLEGAGELFF.

The chain recombines TRBV28 with TRBJ1-5; D is uncertain. The CDR3 length is 13 residues. Trimming took off 2 bases at V and 6 bases at J, with 8 bases between the two ends. Germline V lookup: CDR1 MDHEN, CDR2 SYDVKM. CDR3 nucleotide sequence: TGTGCCAGCAGTTTAGATCCCACTCAGCCCCAGCATTTT. Amino acid sequence: CASSLDPTQPQHF. The full variable domain, its missing parts supplied by reference TRBV28 and TRBJ1-5, is DVKVTQSSRYLVKRTGEKVFLECVQDMDHENMFWYRQDPGLGLRLIYFSYDVKMKEKGDIPEGYSVSREKKERFSLILESASTNQTSMYLCASSLDPTQPQHFGDGTRLSIL.

The V and J genes are TRBV6-5 and TRBJ2-3; D is ambiguous. Germline V gene lookup returns CDR1 MNHEY and CDR2 SVGAGI. The CDR3 runs to 16 residues. The germline V and J ends were trimmed by 0 bases and 0 bases, with 10 bases remaining between them. The CDR3 reads CASSYSNGASTDTQYF. The CDR3 DNA reads TGTGCCAGCAGTTACTCTAACGGCGCTAGCACAGATACGCAGTATTTT.

The J gene is TRBJ1-2, the V gene TRBV18; D remains ambiguous. Trimming cost V 6 bases and J 0 bases, with 11 bases left between them. The germline V gene encodes CDR1 KGHSH and CDR2 LQKENI. The CDR3 is 14 amino acids. CDR3 in amino acids: CASSSVHANYGYTF. The CDR3 coding sequence is TGTGCCAGCTCCTCGGTACATGCTAACTATGGCTACACCTTC.

CDR3: CASSLYPRQGATETQYF. The DNA for the CDR3 is TGCGCCAGCAGCTTGTACCCAAGGCAGGGGGCGACGGAGACCCAGTACTTC. J is TRBJ2-5 and V is TRBV5-1, with 8 bases aligning to TRBD1. With 1 base clipped from V and 5 bases from J, the junction kept 13 bases outside the gene matches. In germline, CDR1 is SGHRS, CDR2 YFSETQ. This CDR3 has 17 amino acids.